This T cell receptor (beta chain) appears in the sequencing data of a study of early T cells in non-severe SARS-CoV-2 infection. Study information: Unsorted whole-blood RNA was sequenced in bulk, leaving chains unpaired.

Unique molecular identifiers tagged individual cDNA molecules. TCRdb re-called the 5' RACE reads through MiXCR, storing one row per CDR3 protein. The sample yields some 49,000 distinct CDR3 sequences, 7.5% to 9.5% seen once. This clonotype was observed at least ten times. Its antigen remains unidentified. Study results and limitations: Anti-spike CD8 responses were favored in VDJdb matching, and private and CD4 specificities were missed.

The ends were cut back, 4 bases at V and 3 bases at J, with 22 bases in the middle. The germline V gene has CDR1 SGHTA and CDR2 FQGNSA. The CDR3 has 18 amino acids. The sample taken for sequencing was whole blood. This clonotype was obtained from an adult who was a healthcare worker with PCR-confirmed SARS-CoV-2 infection or an uninfected control (not recorded which). The V and J genes are TRBV7-2 and TRBJ2-1, with D perhaps TRBD2 (6 bases). The CDR3 DNA reads TGTGCCAGCAGCTGGCCACTTAAGGCGGGACTTCTCTACAATGAGCAGTTCTTC. This gives the protein CASSWPLKAGLLYNEQFF. Looking up the rest from reference TRBV7-2 and TRBJ2-1 gives the full variable domain: GAGVSQSPSNKVTEKGKDVELRCDPISGHTALYWYRQSLGQGLEFLIYFQGNSAPDKSGLPSDRFSAERTGGSVSTLTIQRTQQEDSAVYLCASSWPLKAGLLYNEQFFGPGTRLTVL.